The rows below give T cell receptor beta chains drawn from one sample of a study of T cell responses to AZD1222 COVID-19 vaccine. TCRdb keeps only in-frame clones here, not all; method: immunoSEQ multiplex PCR. The sample gives 150,000 to 190,000 clones, 80% to 90% of which show up once; about a tenth is in the top ten. The source material was peripheral blood, sampled 28 days after the second AZD1222 dose. The origin of the receptors is an adult who received the AZD1222 COVID-19 vaccine. The CDR3 runs from the conserved cysteine through the conserved F or W. Each record gives: D gene, J gene, V gene, clone size, CDR3 DNA, CDR3 protein. A D gene is named only where the DNA matches it firmly. Some rows mark clone size as missing; the rest say once, few, many or name a class of expanded clone.

d_gene: .
j_gene: TRBJ2-7
v_gene: TRBV6-5
abundance: .
CDR3nt: TGTGCCAGCAGCCGACAGGTTCAATCCCCACACGAGCAGTACTTC
CDR3aa: CASSRQVQSPHEQYF

d_gene: TRBD1
j_gene: TRBJ1-3
v_gene: TRBV7-7
abundance: .
CDR3nt: TGTGCTAGCAGCTTGGACAGGGGGCTTGGGAACACCATATATTTT
CDR3aa: CASSLDRGLGNTIYF

d_gene: .
j_gene: TRBJ2-3
v_gene: TRBV19
abundance: few
CDR3nt: TGTGCCAGTAGCACCAAAGCGGGCCTTTCCACAGATACGCAGTATTTT
CDR3aa: CASSTKAGLSTDTQYF

d_gene: .
j_gene: TRBJ1-2
v_gene: TRBV6-1
abundance: once
CDR3nt: TGTGCCAGCAGTGAAGCGGGACGGTCCGGTGGCTACACCTTC
CDR3aa: CASSEAGRSGGYTF

d_gene: TRBD2
j_gene: TRBJ2-3
v_gene: TRBV7-2
abundance: .
CDR3nt: TGTGCCAGCAGCCCGGGTGGCGCGGGAGGGGGGGATACGCAGTATTTT
CDR3aa: CASSPGGAGGGDTQYF

d_gene: .
j_gene: TRBJ1-1
v_gene: TRBV12-3/TRBV12-4
abundance: .
CDR3nt: TGTGCCAGCACTCTGATCAGGCCGAATGAAGCTTTCTTT
CDR3aa: CASTLIRPNEAFF

d_gene: TRBD2
j_gene: TRBJ2-3
v_gene: TRBV2
abundance: .
CDR3nt: TGTGCCAGCAGGCTAGCGGGACTAAGCACAGATACGCAGTATTTT
CDR3aa: CASRLAGLSTDTQYF

d_gene: .
j_gene: TRBJ1-4
v_gene: TRBV13
abundance: few
CDR3nt: TGTGCCAGCAGCTTGAAGACAACTAATGAAAAACTGTTTTTT
CDR3aa: CASSLKTTNEKLFF

d_gene: .
j_gene: TRBJ1-6
v_gene: TRBV6-5
abundance: .
CDR3nt: TGTGCCAGCAGTTACCGAAGCTCCTATAATTCACCCCTCCACTTT
CDR3aa: CASSYRSSYNSPLHF

d_gene: TRBD2
j_gene: TRBJ2-3
v_gene: TRBV11-1
abundance: .
CDR3nt: TGTGCCAGCAGCTTAATAGCGGGAGGATACACAGATACGCAGTATTTT
CDR3aa: CASSLIAGGYTDTQYF

d_gene: TRBD1
j_gene: TRBJ1-1
v_gene: TRBV29-1
abundance: .
CDR3nt: TGCAGCGTTAATAGTTTCGGGACAGTCGAGGCCGAAGCTTTCTTT
CDR3aa: CSVNSFGTVEAEAFF

d_gene: .
j_gene: TRBJ2-7
v_gene: TRBV11-3
abundance: few
CDR3nt: TGTGCCAGCAGCTTAAGTACCAGGGTCCTTGCCTACGAGCAGTACTTC
CDR3aa: CASSLSTRVLAYEQYF

d_gene: .
j_gene: TRBJ2-7
v_gene: TRBV28
abundance: .
CDR3nt: TGTGCCAGCACTCTCTCCGGGATCTACTACGAGCAGTACTTC
CDR3aa: CASTLSGIYYEQYF

d_gene: TRBD2
j_gene: TRBJ2-5
v_gene: TRBV10-3
abundance: .
CDR3nt: TGTGCCATCAGTGACCTCTCCGGGACTATGAAGACCCAGTACTTC
CDR3aa: CAISDLSGTMKTQYF

d_gene: .
j_gene: TRBJ2-7
v_gene: TRBV6-6
abundance: .
CDR3nt: TGTGCCAGCAAACCCCGAGCGGGTACCTACGAGCAGTACTTC
CDR3aa: CASKPRAGTYEQYF

d_gene: .
j_gene: TRBJ1-1
v_gene: TRBV28
abundance: once
CDR3nt: TGTGCCAGCAGACGGAGTTCGGAAAACGAAGCTTTCTTT
CDR3aa: CASRRSSENEAFF

d_gene: .
j_gene: TRBJ1-1
v_gene: TRBV7-9
abundance: once
CDR3nt: TGTGCCAGCAGTTACACCGGGACAAAGAACACTGAAGCTTTCTTT
CDR3aa: CASSYTGTKNTEAFF

d_gene: .
j_gene: TRBJ2-7
v_gene: TRBV7-8
abundance: once
CDR3nt: TGTGCCAGCAGCTTAGCTAGGACTGGAACCTACGAGCAGTACTTC
CDR3aa: CASSLARTGTYEQYF

d_gene: .
j_gene: TRBJ1-4
v_gene: TRBV27
abundance: .
CDR3nt: TGTGCCAGCAGTTATCGGGCAACCTTCCCGGACGAAAAACTGTTTTTT
CDR3aa: CASSYRATFPDEKLFF

d_gene: .
j_gene: TRBJ1-2
v_gene: TRBV30
abundance: .
CDR3nt: TGTGCCTGGAGCTCGGGCCCAGATGGCTACACCTTC
CDR3aa: CAWSSGPDGYTF

d_gene: TRBD2
j_gene: TRBJ2-3
v_gene: TRBV7-2
abundance: once
CDR3nt: TGTGCCAGCAGCCAGACTAGCGGAGGAGGAGATACGCAGTATTTT
CDR3aa: CASSQTSGGGDTQYF

d_gene: .
j_gene: TRBJ1-1
v_gene: TRBV28
abundance: .
CDR3nt: TGTGCCAGCAGAACAGGGACTCGAAGAGGTACTGAAGCTTTCTTT
CDR3aa: CASRTGTRRGTEAFF

d_gene: .
j_gene: TRBJ2-2
v_gene: TRBV7-9
abundance: .
CDR3nt: TGTGCCAGCAGGGGGGGACAGAGGAACACCGGGGAGCTGTTTTTT
CDR3aa: CASRGGQRNTGELFF

d_gene: .
j_gene: TRBJ1-2
v_gene: TRBV6-5
abundance: few
CDR3nt: TGTGCCAGCACGGAGGGTAACTATGGCTACACCTTC
CDR3aa: CASTEGNYGYTF

d_gene: .
j_gene: TRBJ1-2
v_gene: TRBV30
abundance: .
CDR3nt: TGTGCCTGGAGTGTACAGCCGAAAAGTAACTATGGCTACACCTTC
CDR3aa: CAWSVQPKSNYGYTF

d_gene: .
j_gene: TRBJ2-6
v_gene: TRBV15
abundance: .
CDR3nt: TGTGCCACCCGTGAGGACCTTTCTGGGGCCAACGTCCTGACTTTC
CDR3aa: CATREDLSGANVLTF

d_gene: .
j_gene: TRBJ2-1
v_gene: TRBV9
abundance: .
CDR3nt: TGTGCCAGCAGCGCAGATCGGAATGAGCAGTTCTTC
CDR3aa: CASSADRNEQFF

d_gene: .
j_gene: TRBJ1-2
v_gene: TRBV1
abundance: .
CDR3nt: TGCACCAGCAGCCAAGATGTTAAGGGACCAAAGACAGGGCGTTCCTATGGCTACACCTTC
CDR3aa: CTSSQDVKGPKTGRSYGYTF

d_gene: TRBD1
j_gene: TRBJ1-2
v_gene: TRBV7-2
abundance: .
CDR3nt: TGTGCCAGCAGCTTAGGGACAGGGGGCGCCTATGGCTACACCTTC
CDR3aa: CASSLGTGGAYGYTF

d_gene: TRBD1
j_gene: TRBJ1-1
v_gene: TRBV10-2
abundance: .
CDR3nt: TGCGCCAGCAGTCCCGACAGGGGGAGCGCTGAAGCTTTCTTT
CDR3aa: CASSPDRGSAEAFF

d_gene: .
j_gene: TRBJ1-1
v_gene: TRBV28
abundance: .
CDR3nt: TGTGCCAGCAGCGCGGGGGCCTTGAACACTGAAGCTTTCTTT
CDR3aa: CASSAGALNTEAFF

d_gene: .
j_gene: TRBJ1-1
v_gene: TRBV7-9
abundance: .
CDR3nt: TGTGCCAGCAGCTTACTCTGGGGGAACACTGAAGCTTTCTTT
CDR3aa: CASSLLWGNTEAFF

d_gene: .
j_gene: TRBJ1-5
v_gene: TRBV28
abundance: .
CDR3nt: TGTGCCAGCAAGAAGGCGGGCGTGGGTCAGCCCCAGCATTTT
CDR3aa: CASKKAGVGQPQHF

d_gene: .
j_gene: TRBJ2-2
v_gene: TRBV2
abundance: .
CDR3nt: TGTGCCAGCAGTGCAAGGGGTGTGGAGCTGTTTTTT
CDR3aa: CASSARGVELFF

d_gene: .
j_gene: TRBJ2-2
v_gene: TRBV5-1
abundance: .
CDR3nt: TGCGCCAGCAGCTTGGCCCTGGGGAACACCGGGGAGCTGTTTTTT
CDR3aa: CASSLALGNTGELFF

d_gene: TRBD1
j_gene: TRBJ2-3
v_gene: TRBV28
abundance: .
CDR3nt: TGTGCCAGCAGGAGACAGGGCGGCACAGATACGCAGTATTTT
CDR3aa: CASRRQGGTDTQYF